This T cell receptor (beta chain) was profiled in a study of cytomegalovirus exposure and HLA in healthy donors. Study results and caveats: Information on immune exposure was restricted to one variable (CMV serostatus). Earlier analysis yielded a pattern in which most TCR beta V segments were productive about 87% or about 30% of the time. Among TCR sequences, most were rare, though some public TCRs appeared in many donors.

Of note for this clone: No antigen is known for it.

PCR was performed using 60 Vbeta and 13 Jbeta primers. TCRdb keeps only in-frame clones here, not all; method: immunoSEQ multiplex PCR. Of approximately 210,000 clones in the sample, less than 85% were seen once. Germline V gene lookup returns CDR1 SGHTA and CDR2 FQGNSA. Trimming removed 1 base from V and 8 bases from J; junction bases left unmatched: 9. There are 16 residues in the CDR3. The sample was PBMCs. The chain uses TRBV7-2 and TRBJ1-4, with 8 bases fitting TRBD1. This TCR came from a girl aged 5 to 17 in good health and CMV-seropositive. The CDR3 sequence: CASSLGKDRVGEKLFF. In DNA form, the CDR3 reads TGTGCCAGCAGCTTAGGGAAGGACAGGGTGGGAGAAAAACTGTTTTTT.